These 8 T cell receptor beta chains share one sample of origin, sequenced in a study of T cell responses to AZD1222 COVID-19 vaccine. Only in-frame clones appear in the TCRdb table, and some are missing; sequencing was by immunoSEQ multiplex PCR. The sample has about 170,000 clones; 87% are singletons. The sequences come from peripheral blood, collected 28 days after the second AZD1222 dose. These receptors were obtained from an adult who received the AZD1222 COVID-19 vaccine.

This chain links TRBV5-6 with TRBJ1-2; tentatively, D is TRBD1 (5 bases). The CDR3 runs to 13 residues. The ends were cut back, 1 base at V and 5 bases at J, with 9 bases in the middle. Germline loops: CDR1 SGHDT, CDR2 YYEEEE. This CDR3 reads CASSLRGPYGYTF. The CDR3 DNA reads TGTGCCAGCAGCTTGAGGGGCCCTTATGGCTACACCTTC.

The V gene is TRBV18, the J gene TRBJ2-7; TRBD2 matches at 11 bases. J was trimmed by 3 bases and V by 3 bases; bases with no gene match: 7. The CDR3 is 16 residues long. CDR1 and CDR2 from the germline V gene are KGHSH and LQKENI. The CDR3 sequence: CASSPAEGLAVYEQYF. For the CDR3, the DNA is TGTGCCAGCTCACCGGCTGAGGGACTAGCGGTCTACGAGCAGTACTTC.

J is TRBJ1-1 and V is TRBV12-3 or TRBV12-4; D is possibly TRBD1 (6 bases). The CDR3 has 13 amino acids. Trimming took 4 bases from V and 3 from J, leaving 9 bases between them. CDR3 sequence: CASSSRGYTEAFF. The CDR3 DNA is TGTGCCAGCAGTTCCAGGGGTTACACTGAAGCTTTCTTT.

CDR3 in amino acids: CASSFRGFTDTQYF. Written as DNA, the CDR3 is TGTGCCAGCAGTTTCCGGGGCTTCACAGATACGCAGTATTTT. J is TRBJ2-3 and V is TRBV28, with D perhaps assigned TRBD1 or TRBD2 (5 bases each). The V end was cut by 3 bases, the J end by 2 bases, with 9 bases between. CDR3 length: 14 residues. The germline gives CDR1 MDHEN, CDR2 SYDVKM.

This sequence joins TRBV12-5 and TRBJ1-3; possible D gene TRBD1, 5 bases. The CDR3 covers 17 residues. Per the germline V gene, CDR1 is LGHNT and CDR2 is FRNRAP. The V gene lost 1 base and the J gene lost 4 bases, with 17 bases spanning the gap. CDR3 nucleotides: TGTGCTAGTGGTTTGGGGATGTTGGGGCGTCAAGGAAACACCATATATTTT. It is translated as CASGLGMLGRQGNTIYF.

The rearrangement joins TRBV4-2 to TRBJ1-2; 7 bases are a match to TRBD1. The V segment lost 4 bases and the J segment 0 bases; nucleotides outside the gene matches: 5. The CDR3 is 15 residues long. Germline V gene data show CDR1 as LGHNA and CDR2 as YNFKEQ. Here the CDR3 DNA reads TGTGCCAGCAGCCCGACCGGGACAGCTAACTATGGCTACACCTTC. Encoded protein: CASSPTGTANYGYTF.

V gene TRBV20-1 combines with J gene TRBJ2-7; D is undetermined. Germline V gives CDR1 DFQATT, CDR2 SNEGSKA (reference sequence). This CDR3 comprises 11 residues. CDR3 sequence reads: CGCQDSYEQYF. CDR3 nucleotide sequence: TGCGGCTGCCAAGACTCCTACGAGCAGTACTTC.

This chain connects TRBV7-2 to TRBJ2-7; the D call may be TRBD1 or TRBD2 (5 bases each). The CDR3 extends over 13 amino acids. The germline gives CDR1 SGHTA, CDR2 FQGNSA. Trimming left V 5 bases short and J 6 bases short, with 14 bases between. The CDR3 protein is CASSPGPSTEQYF. The DNA for the CDR3 is TGTGCCAGCAGCCCGGGACCGTCAACCGAGCAGTACTTC.